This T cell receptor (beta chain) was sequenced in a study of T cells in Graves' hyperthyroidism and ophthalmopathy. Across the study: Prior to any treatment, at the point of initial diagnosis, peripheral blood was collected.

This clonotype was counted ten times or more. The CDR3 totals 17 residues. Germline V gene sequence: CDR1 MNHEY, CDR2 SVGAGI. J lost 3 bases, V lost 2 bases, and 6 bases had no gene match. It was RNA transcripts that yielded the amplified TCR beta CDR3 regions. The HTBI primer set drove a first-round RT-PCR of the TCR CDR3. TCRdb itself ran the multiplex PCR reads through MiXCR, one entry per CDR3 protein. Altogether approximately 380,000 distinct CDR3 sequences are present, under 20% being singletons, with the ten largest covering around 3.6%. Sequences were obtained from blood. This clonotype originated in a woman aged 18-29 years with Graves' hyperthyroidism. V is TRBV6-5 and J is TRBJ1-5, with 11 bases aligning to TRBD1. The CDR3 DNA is TGTGCCAGCAGTTACACCGGGACAGGGGGGTTCAATCAGCCCCAGCATTTT. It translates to CASSYTGTGGFNQPQHF.